Presented here are 29 T cell receptor beta chains from one specimen sequenced in a study of blood T cell repertoires in COVID-19. Repertoires were generated with immunoSEQ multiplex PCR, while TCRdb's copy carries only in-frame clones and drops some. The sample lists under 250,000 clones; approximately 91% were seen once. Input material: peripheral blood. These receptors all stem from a man aged 30 to 39 with COVID-19, enrolled during active disease.

The count of this clone is one. The rearrangement joins TRBV10-3 to TRBJ1-5; D is unresolved. Trimming took 2 bases from V and 0 from J, leaving 8 bases between them. The CDR3 is made up of 15 amino acids. Germline-derived CDR1 and CDR2 are ENHRY and SYGVKD. The CDR3 bases are TGTGCCATCAGTGAGGCAGTATATAGCAATCAGCCCCAGCATTTT. This codes for CAISEAVYSNQPQHF.

The genes are TRBV10-2 and TRBJ2-7; no reliable D call. The CDR3 is made up of 12 amino acids. Germline assignment: CDR1 WSHSY and CDR2 SAAADI. Trimming cost V 5 bases and J 1 base, with 6 bases left between them. The CDR3 coding sequence is TGCGCCAGCAGTAACAGATCCTACGAGCAGTACTTC. This gives the protein CASSNRSYEQYF.

CDR3 region: CASSPGEPRGNTIYF. The CDR3 coding sequence is TGTGCCAGCTCCCCGGGGGAGCCCCGCGGAAACACCATATATTTT. The chain is built from TRBV18 and TRBJ1-3; TRBD1 might be the D (5 bases). Trimming left V 6 bases short and J 4 bases short, with 16 bases between. Per germline, CDR1 KGHSH and CDR2 LQKENI. The CDR3 loop spans 15 amino acids.

This rearrangement joins TRBV24-1 to TRBJ1-3, with D perhaps TRBD1 (6 bases). The length of the CDR3 is 17 residues. Per germline, CDR1 KGHDR and CDR2 SFDVKD. Trimming shortened V by 6 bases and J by 0 bases, and 17 bases separated the two germline ends. The CDR3 loop is CATSPAGAIHSGNTIYF. CDR3 nucleotide sequence: TGTGCCACCAGTCCGGCAGGGGCCATACACTCTGGAAACACCATATATTTT.

The chain carries TRBV19 and TRBJ2-4, with 9 bases aligning to TRBD1. With 4 bases clipped from V and 8 bases from J, the junction kept 6 bases outside the gene matches. Germline V gene data show CDR1 as LNHDA and CDR2 as SQIVND (reference sequence). This CDR3 comprises 14 residues. Written as DNA, the CDR3 is TGTGCCAGTAGTACGGGACAGGGTGGGTACATTCAGTACTTC. Its protein product is CASSTGQGGYIQYF. The whole variable domain, remainder taken from reference TRBV19 and TRBJ2-4, is DGGITQSPKYLFRKEGQNVTLSCEQNLNHDAMYWYRQDPGQGLRLIYYSQIVNDFQKGDIAEGYSVSREKKESFPLTVTSAQKNPTAFYLCASSTGQGGYIQYFGAGTRLSVL.

V gene TRBV4-1 combines with J gene TRBJ2-5; no clear D gene. The ends were cut back, 0 bases at V and 5 bases at J, with 10 bases in the middle. This CDR3 region has 14 residues. Germline V CDR1 and CDR2: MGHRA, YSYEKL. CDR3 DNA: TGCGCCAGCAGCCAAGATCGACTTTTGGAGACCCAGTACTTC. This encodes CASSQDRLLETQYF.

The genes are TRBV5-1 and TRBJ1-1; D not certain. Germline V CDR1 and CDR2: SGHRS, YFSETQ. V was pared by 3 bases and J by 3 bases, with 9 bases between. The CDR3 has 13 residues. The CDR3 sequence: CASSSTEYTEAFF. CDR3 in DNA: TGCGCCAGCAGCTCCACAGAATACACTGAAGCTTTCTTT.

The chain is built from TRBV30 and TRBJ1-2, with D perhaps matching TRBD1 (5 bases). The CDR3 extends over 14 amino acids. Trimming stripped 2 bases from V and 1 base from J, with 11 bases between. Germline V CDR1 and CDR2: GTSNPN, SVGIG (reference sequence). For the CDR3, the DNA is TGTGCCTGGAGTCCGGCAGGACATAACTATGGCTACACCTTC. This encodes CAWSPAGHNYGYTF.

The rearrangement joins TRBV30 to TRBJ2-2, with 8 bases aligning to TRBD2. V dropped 1 base and J dropped 5; count of bases not matched to a gene: 3. This CDR3 has 14 amino acids. Germline CDR1 reads GTSNPN; CDR2 reads SVGIG (reference sequence). The CDR3 DNA is TGTGCCTGGAGTGGTCTAGCGGGTACCGGGGAGCTGTTTTTT. It specifies CAWSGLAGTGELFF.

The rearrangement links TRBV27 to TRBJ1-2; a possible D gene is TRBD1 (6 bases). The CDR3 contains 16 residues. V lost 0 bases, J lost 6 bases, and 17 bases lay in between. CDR1 is MNHEY and CDR2 is SMNVEV in the germline V gene (reference sequence). The CDR3 DNA reads TGTGCCAGCAGTTTATCCCTTTTGCAGGGGAAGGATGGCTACACCTTC. Its protein is CASSLSLLQGKDGYTF.

The chain has TRBV5-6 and TRBJ2-5; TRBD1 aligns across 7 bases. The J segment lost 0 bases and the V segment lost 9 bases, leaving 11 bases of the junction unmatched. Germline CDR1 is SGHDT and CDR2 is YYEEEE. The CDR3 contains 15 residues. Here the CDR3 reads CATGSQGRYQETQYF. CDR3 DNA sequence: TGTGCCACCGGATCACAGGGGCGGTACCAAGAGACCCAGTACTTC.

This chain joins TRBV5-4 and TRBJ1-6; perhaps TRBD1 as D (6 bases). The V gene lost 3 bases and the J gene lost 6 bases, with 28 bases spanning the gap. Germline CDR1 is SGHNT and CDR2 is YYREEE (reference sequence). This CDR3 spans 20 amino acids. CDR3: CASSSLHPRKQGGGNSPLHF. DNA for the CDR3: TGTGCCAGCAGCTCGTTGCACCCCCGTAAACAGGGAGGGGGTAATTCACCCCTCCACTTT. The variable domain in full, with the rest retrieved from reference TRBV5-4 and TRBJ1-6, is ETGVTQSPTHLIKTRGQQVTLRCSSQSGHNTVSWYQQALGQGPQFIFQYYREEENGRGNFPPRFSGLQFPNYSSELNVNALELDDSALYLCASSSLHPRKQGGGNSPLHFGNGTRLTVT.

The sample holds one count of this clone. The chain is built from TRBV28 and TRBJ2-6; D is undetermined. With 0 bases removed from V and 0 bases from J, the gap between germline ends came to 3 bases. The CDR3 contains 15 residues. From germline, CDR1 is MDHEN and CDR2 SYDVKM. CDR3 region: CASSLWASGANVLTF. CDR3 bases: TGTGCCAGCAGTTTATGGGCCTCTGGGGCCAACGTCCTGACTTTC.

This chain joins TRBV3-1 (or the pseudogene TRBV3-2) and TRBJ1-1, with D perhaps matching TRBD1 (6 bases). V gave up 7 bases and J gave up 6 bases, with 21 bases separating them. The CDR3 is 15 residues long. Germline CDR1 is LGHDT and CDR2 is YNNKEL (reference sequence). The CDR3 DNA reads as TGTGCCAGCACCCGGTTATTACAGGGACGTGCTGAAGCTTTCTTT. Its protein is CASTRLLQGRAEAFF.

The rearrangement links TRBV11-2 to TRBJ2-7, with 7 bases that match TRBD1. Germline V lookup: CDR1 SGHAT, CDR2 FQNNGV. This CDR3 has 15 residues. Trimming at V came to 5 bases and at J to 4 bases, leaving 11 bases not matched to a gene. The CDR3 DNA sequence: TGTGCCAGCAGCATCGGGACAGCCAGGGGGTACGAGCAGTACTTC. Translated: CASSIGTARGYEQYF.

The chain recombines TRBV2 with TRBJ2-7, with a possible D match to TRBD1 (6 bases). CDR3 length equals 14 residues. The V end was cut by 6 bases, the J end by 4 bases, with 16 bases between. CDR1 is SNHLY, CDR2 FYNNEI, per germline. The DNA for the CDR3 is TGTGCCAGCAGGGGGGAGTCCCAGGGGTACGAGCAGTACTTC. It encodes CASRGESQGYEQYF.

This rearrangement joins TRBV5-4 to TRBJ1-3, with D uncertain. Trimming left V 4 bases short and J 0 bases short, with 11 bases between. The CDR3 runs 15 residues. Germline V gene sequence: CDR1 SGHNT, CDR2 YYREEE (reference sequence). CDR3 DNA: TGTGCCAGCAGCGTGGAACAGAACTCTGGAAACACCATATATTTT. It translates to CASSVEQNSGNTIYF. Full variable domain (rest looked up from reference TRBV5-4 and TRBJ1-3): ETGVTQSPTHLIKTRGQQVTLRCSSQSGHNTVSWYQQALGQGPQFIFQYYREEENGRGNFPPRFSGLQFPNYSSELNVNALELDDSALYLCASSVEQNSGNTIYFGEGSWLTVV.

The CDR3 sequence is CASSQDWGPGGRETQYF. The DNA of the CDR3 is TGTGCCAGCAGCCAAGATTGGGGGCCGGGAGGTCGAGAGACCCAGTACTTC. This chain connects TRBV3-1 (or the pseudogene TRBV3-2) to TRBJ2-5; D may be TRBD2 (7 bases). The CDR3 is 17 residues long. V lost 0 bases to trimming and J lost 4 bases, with 18 bases between them. Germline V gene data show CDR1 as LGHDT and CDR2 as YNNKEL (reference sequence).

CDR3 DNA: TGCAGCGTTGAAGCCCCAGGGGAATCCTACGAGCAGTACTTC. It encodes CSVEAPGESYEQYF. V usage is TRBV29-1 and J usage is TRBJ2-7, with a possible D match to TRBD1 (6 bases). V was trimmed by 1 base and J by 1 base, leaving 11 bases between them. CDR3 length equals 14 residues. Germline V gene sequence: CDR1 SQVTM, CDR2 ANQGSEA.

This clone was detected once. The V and J genes are TRBV12-5 and TRBJ2-7; 8 bases fit TRBD1. CDR1 is LGHNT, CDR2 FRNRAP, per germline. The CDR3 is 15 amino acids. The trim removed 0 bases at V and 3 bases at J, leaving 4 bases unmatched. The CDR3 DNA reads as TGTGCTAGTGGTTTGGTATCAGGGGGCTTCTACGAGCAGTACTTC. Translating gives CASGLVSGGFYEQYF.

V usage is TRBV7-9 and J usage is TRBJ1-5; D uncertain. The germline CDR1 and CDR2 sequences are SEHNR and FQNEAQ (reference sequence). Trimming shortened V by 1 base and J by 5 bases, and 12 bases separated the two germline ends. The CDR3 length is 15 residues. The CDR3 region has the DNA TGTGCCAGCAGCTTAGGTGGAGGGAATTATCAGCCCCAGCATTTT. This encodes CASSLGGGNYQPQHF.

The rearrangement uses TRBV10-3 and TRBJ2-7, with 7 bases matching TRBD1. CDR3 size: 14 residues. Germline V gene lookup returns CDR1 ENHRY and CDR2 SYGVKD. J lost 3 bases, V lost 4 bases, and 6 bases had no gene match. Written as DNA, the CDR3 is TGTGCCATCAGTGGTTGGGACAGACTCTACGAGCAGTACTTC. This translates into CAISGWDRLYEQYF.

The V and J genes are TRBV27 and TRBJ2-7; D may be TRBD1 (6 bases). CDR3 length: 16 residues. The V end lost 3 bases, the J end lost 0 bases, and 15 bases lay between the germline ends. Looked up from germline, CDR1 is MNHEY and CDR2 is SMNVEV (reference sequence). CDR3 sequence reads: CASSFLGTSRSYEQYF. As DNA, the CDR3 is TGTGCCAGCAGTTTTTTGGGGACATCACGCTCCTACGAGCAGTACTTC.

This clone was detected once. The rearrangement uses TRBV5-1 and TRBJ2-1; 12 nucleotides line up with TRBD2. The CDR3 is 18 residues long. The germline V gene encodes CDR1 SGHRS and CDR2 YFSETQ. Trimming cost V 6 bases and J 5 bases; bases outside gene matches: 15. In nucleotides, the CDR3 is TGCGCCAGCACCCTAGCGGGGGGGCCGGTCCACTACCACAATGAGCAGTTCTTC. As protein: CASTLAGGPVHYHNEQFF.

The V and J genes are TRBV2 and TRBJ2-5; unclear D gene. The germline V and J ends were trimmed by 4 bases and 5 bases, with 14 bases remaining between them. The CDR3 totals 14 residues. Germline assignment: CDR1 SNHLY and CDR2 FYNNEI. The chain's CDR3 is CASSGAVPEETQYF. CDR3 bases: TGTGCCAGCAGTGGAGCTGTGCCGGAGGAGACCCAGTACTTC.

The CDR3 DNA reads TGTGCCAGCAGTTACTCGAGCCCCGGGACAGACTACGAGCAGTACTTC. It encodes CASSYSSPGTDYEQYF. This chain links TRBV6-5 with TRBJ2-7; the match to TRBD1 covers 7 bases. From germline, CDR1 is MNHEY and CDR2 SVGAGI. The ends lost 0 bases at V and 3 bases at J; junction bases unmatched: 8. The length of the CDR3 is 16 residues.

The chain links TRBV4-1 to TRBJ2-7, with 12 nucleotides matching TRBD1. Germline V lookup: CDR1 MGHRA, CDR2 YSYEKL. The CDR3 runs 16 residues. V lost 2 bases to trimming and J lost 6 bases; unmatched junction nucleotides: 8. The CDR3 here is CASSQLPGQGAGEQYF. The CDR3 region has the DNA TGCGCCAGCAGCCAACTTCCGGGACAGGGGGCGGGCGAGCAGTACTTC.

The V gene is TRBV5-6, the J gene TRBJ2-3; tentative D call: TRBD1 (5 bases). The CDR3 contains 16 residues. Trimming left V 2 bases short and J 1 base short, with 14 bases between. Germline V gene lookup returns CDR1 SGHDT and CDR2 YYEEEE. CDR3 in DNA: TGTGCCAGCAGCTTTGTCCAGGGATGGGGCACAGATACGCAGTATTTT. As protein: CASSFVQGWGTDTQYF.

The J gene is TRBJ1-1, the V gene TRBV2, with TRBD1 matching 9 bases. J gave up 5 bases and V 11 bases, and 12 bases lay outside the gene matches. The CDR3 sequence is 14 residues long. Germline V gene data show CDR1 as SNHLY and CDR2 as FYNNEI. CDR3 bases: TGTGCCGGCAACCTACAGGGGGCTGATACTGAAGCTTTCTTT. Translating gives CAGNLQGADTEAFF.